One TCR beta chain is described in this entry. Using immunoSEQ multiplex PCR, the repertoire was profiled, and TCRdb retains in-frame clones only, with some absent. The table has 65,000 to 90,000 clones, approximately 86% seen once; the top ten hold 4.5% to 6%. The germline CDR1 and CDR2 sequences are SGHTA and FQGNSA. The ends lost 8 bases at V and 3 bases at J; junction bases unmatched: 4. The CDR3 length is 14 residues. This specimen belongs to a study of technical replicates of blood from several donors. The V call is TRBV7-2, the J call TRBJ1-6; TRBD1 aligns across 7 bases. The sequenced sample was PBMCs. The sequence was collected from a human donor in good health. Some clones in this sample may be carry-over from other donors' samples. The CDR3 region has the DNA TGTGCCAGCCGACGGGACAGCTATAATTCACCCCTCCACTTT. It translates to CASRRDSYNSPLHF.